The 21 T cell receptor beta chains given below trace back to one sample, sequenced in a study of shared clonotypes between healthy human individuals. Profiling relied on immunoSEQ multiplex PCR, and the TCRdb table lists in-frame clones only, not all of them. This sample has about 2,200,000 clones, with approximately 94% found just once. The naive CD8 fraction comprised CD45RO-negative cells positively selected for CCR7 and excluded terminally differentiated effector memory CD45RA+ cells. What was sequenced was naive CD8+ T cells from PBMCs. These receptors were obtained from a man aged 18-30 years in good health. Some clones in this sample may be carry-over from other donors' samples.

This clone turned up a few times. The chain recombines TRBV5-6 with TRBJ2-1, with D maybe TRBD2 (5 bases). The CDR3 spans 13 residues. Deletions cut 0 bases from V and 10 bases from J, with 11 bases between. Germline V lookup: CDR1 SGHDT, CDR2 YYEEEE. The CDR3 region is CASSLGVEGEQFF. The CDR3, as DNA: TGTGCCAGCAGCTTGGGGGTTGAGGGCGAGCAGTTCTTC. Variable domain in full (rest from reference TRBV5-6 and TRBJ2-1): DAGVTQSPTHLIKTRGQQVTLRCSPKSGHDTVSWYQQALGQGPQFIFQYYEEEERQRGNFPDRFSGHQFPNYSSELNVNALLLGDSALYLCASSLGVEGEQFFGPGTRLTVL.

This clone has only one observation. The gene calls are TRBV2 and TRBJ2-3; 12 nucleotides match TRBD2. Germline V CDR1 and CDR2: SNHLY, FYNNEI. The V segment lost 7 bases and the J segment 0 bases; nucleotides outside the gene matches: 5. This CDR3 contains 16 residues. The CDR3 bases are TGTGCCAGCACTCTAGGACTAGCGGGAAGCACAGATACGCAGTATTTT. Its protein product is CASTLGLAGSTDTQYF.

The V gene is TRBV7-6, the J gene TRBJ1-1, with 7 bases aligning to TRBD1. Germline CDR1 reads SGHVS; CDR2 reads FNYEAQ. V lost 3 bases to trimming and J lost 5 bases; unmatched junction nucleotides: 9. The CDR3 is 15 residues long. This chain's CDR3 is CASSFKTGMGTEAFF. CDR3 DNA sequence: TGTGCCAGCAGCTTTAAGACAGGGATGGGGACTGAAGCTTTCTTT.

This rearrangement joins TRBV2 to TRBJ1-4, with D maybe TRBD1 (6 bases). Per the germline V gene, CDR1 is SNHLY and CDR2 is FYNNEI. V lost 7 bases and J lost 3, with 24 bases in between. The CDR3 length is 18 residues. The CDR3 loop reads CASIILQGRVLANEKLFF. Here the CDR3 DNA reads TGTGCCAGCATTATACTACAGGGACGTGTCTTGGCTAATGAAAAACTGTTTTTT.

This sequence joins TRBV9 and TRBJ2-3; D assignment may be TRBD1 or TRBD2 (6 bases each). Trimming removed 0 bases from V and 1 base from J, with 18 bases in between. Germline CDR1 reads SGDLS; CDR2 reads YYNGEE. This CDR3 contains 18 residues. CDR3 in DNA: TGTGCCAGCAGCGTAGGAGCTTGGGGGGCGGAAGGCACAGATACGCAGTATTTT. Translation gives CASSVGAWGAEGTDTQYF. Based on the CDR3 plus reference TRBV9 and TRBJ2-3, the full variable domain is DSGVTQTPKHLITATGQRVTLRCSPRSGDLSVYWYQQSLDQGLQFLIQYYNGEERAKGNILERFSAQQFPDLHSELNLSSLELGDSALYFCASSVGAWGAEGTDTQYFGPGTRLTVL.

This chain joins TRBV7-3 and TRBJ2-7; D possibly uses TRBD1 or TRBD2 (5 bases each). Trimming took off 0 bases at V and 10 bases at J, with 19 bases between the two ends. Germline V gene lookup returns CDR1 SGHTA and CDR2 FQGTGA. This CDR3 comprises 15 residues. The CDR3 nucleotides are TGTGCCAGCAGCTTAACGATGGGGGTTCAGGTGAAACAGTACTTC. It is translated as CASSLTMGVQVKQYF.

This clone occurred a few times. This rearrangement joins TRBV27 to TRBJ1-1; D may be TRBD1 (5 bases). This CDR3 comprises 13 residues. V lost 6 bases to trimming and J lost 2 bases, with 10 bases between them. The germline gives CDR1 MNHEY, CDR2 SMNVEV (reference sequence). CDR3 residues: CASRWDSNTEAFF. For the CDR3, the DNA is TGTGCCAGCAGGTGGGACTCTAACACTGAAGCTTTCTTT.

Here the CDR3 DNA reads TGTGCCAGCAGCTCCCTCGGACTAGCGGGAGGGGCCCACAATGAGCAGTTCTTC. It is translated as CASSSLGLAGGAHNEQFF. The J gene is TRBJ2-1, the V gene TRBV7-8; 15 nucleotides line up with TRBD2. The germline gives CDR1 SGHVS, CDR2 FQNEAQ. Trimming took 4 bases from V and 5 from J; bases not matched to a gene: 9. This CDR3 region has 18 residues. The variable domain in full, completed from reference TRBV7-8 and TRBJ2-1, reads GAGVSQSPRYKVAKRGQDVALRCDPISGHVSLFWYQQALGQGPEFLTYFQNEAQLDKSGLPSDRFFAERPEGSVSTLKIQRTQQEDSAVYLCASSSLGLAGGAHNEQFFGPGTRLTVL.

The V and J genes are TRBV10-3 and TRBJ1-1, with 7 bases matching TRBD1. Looked up from germline, CDR1 is ENHRY and CDR2 is SYGVKD. The CDR3 length is 13 residues. V dropped 5 bases and J dropped 4; count of bases not matched to a gene: 4. Here the CDR3 DNA reads TGTGCCATCAGTTTGGACAGGATCACTGAAGCTTTCTTT. It codes for CAISLDRITEAFF.

CDR3 sequence: CSVDRRETQYF. In DNA form, the CDR3 reads TGCAGCGTTGACCGGCGGGAGACCCAGTACTTC. The J gene is TRBJ2-5, the V gene TRBV29-1; no definite D call. Trimming pared 3 bases from V and 5 bases from J, leaving 7 bases between. Germline V gene sequence: CDR1 SQVTM, CDR2 ANQGSEA. The CDR3 loop spans 11 amino acids.

V gene TRBV25-1 combines with J gene TRBJ2-7, with D possibly TRBD1 on 6 matching bases. The V gene's germline CDR1 is MGHDK and CDR2 SYGVNS. The CDR3 length is 15 residues. V was trimmed by 2 bases and J by 3 bases, leaving 14 bases between them. The CDR3 sequence: CASSEGQSYRYEQYF. The CDR3 DNA is TGTGCCAGCAGTGAAGGACAGTCTTATCGCTACGAGCAGTACTTC.

The gene calls are TRBV27 and TRBJ2-7, with 10 bases lining up with TRBD2. Germline V gene lookup returns CDR1 MNHEY and CDR2 SMNVEV (reference sequence). The CDR3 extends over 17 amino acids. Unmatched junction bases numbered 15, after V lost 6 bases and J lost 4 bases. The CDR3: CASRGWKAGGQEYEQYF. CDR3 sequence (DNA): TGTGCCAGCAGGGGGTGGAAAGCGGGAGGGCAGGAGTACGAGCAGTACTTC.

This chain links TRBV5-4 with TRBJ2-5, with D possibly being TRBD1 (6 bases). The DNA end favors TRBJ2-7, so the J call may be wrong. CDR3 size: 14 residues. Germline CDR1 is SGHNT and CDR2 is YYREEE (reference sequence). The CDR3: CASSEGTTTYEQYF. In DNA, the CDR3 is TGTGCCAGCAGCGAAGGGACAACCACCTACGAGCAGTACTTC.

In this sample, this clone turned up a few times. The sample has other DNA sequences that encode this CDR3 too. The chain is built from TRBV28 and TRBJ2-7; D might be TRBD2 (5 bases). CDR3 length: 12 amino acids. V dropped 5 bases and J dropped 3 bases, with 8 bases sitting between them. The germline CDR1 and CDR2 sequences are MDHEN and SYDVKM. The CDR3 region is CASSPGDYEQYF. The CDR3 nucleotides read TGTGCCAGCAGTCCCGGGGACTACGAGCAGTACTTC.

V gene TRBV28 combines with J gene TRBJ2-1; 9 nucleotides match TRBD2. CDR1 and CDR2 (germline): MDHEN, SYDVKM. J gave up 6 bases and V 5 bases, and 8 bases lay outside the gene matches. CDR3 length: 15 amino acids. CDR3 loop: CASSPGLAPLNEQFF. CDR3 coding DNA: TGTGCCAGCAGTCCGGGACTAGCACCTCTCAATGAGCAGTTCTTC.

The chain joins TRBV6-1 to TRBJ1-1; D is ambiguous. CDR1 MNHNS and CDR2 SASEGT come from the germline V gene. The CDR3 covers 11 residues. V lost 5 bases to trimming and J lost 6 bases, with 7 bases between them. The CDR3 nucleotides read TGTGCCAGCAGTTTCGGATCTGAAGCTTTCTTT. The encoded protein is CASSFGSEAFF.

The CDR3 region is CASSLSSAGDVGEQYF. CDR3 DNA: TGCGCCAGCAGCTTGAGCTCCGCGGGGGATGTCGGCGAGCAGTACTTC. The V gene is TRBV5-1, the J gene TRBJ2-7, with 7 bases identical to TRBD2. CDR1 is SGHRS and CDR2 is YFSETQ in the germline V gene. CDR3 length: 16 amino acids. V shed 1 base, J shed 6 bases, and the junction held 13 bases outside the gene matches.

The CDR3 region is CASSPKALRTDTQYF. The DNA of the CDR3 is TGTGCCAGCAGCCCGAAGGCCCTCCGCACAGATACGCAGTATTTT. The rearrangement joins TRBV7-8 to TRBJ2-3; D is undetermined. V was pared by 5 bases and J by 1 base, with 13 bases between. Germline values: CDR1 SGHVS, CDR2 FQNEAQ. The CDR3 is 15 amino acids.

This clone was detected a few times. This chain connects TRBV11-2 to TRBJ1-1; possibly TRBD1 for D (5 bases). V gave up 6 bases and J gave up 0 bases, with 11 bases separating them. Germline assignment: CDR1 SGHAT and CDR2 FQNNGV. The CDR3 is 14 amino acids. This CDR3 reads CASRLWGLNTEAFF. CDR3 in DNA: TGTGCCAGCAGGCTCTGGGGGTTGAACACTGAAGCTTTCTTT.

This chain joins TRBV7-2 and TRBJ1-1; D uncertain. V lost 1 base, J lost 3 bases, and 24 bases lay in between. The CDR3 is made up of 19 amino acids. Germline CDR1 and CDR2: SGHTA and FQGNSA. DNA of the CDR3: TGTGCCAGCAGCTTAGGGGTTGGTCAAAGGGTGCTTGTGGACACTGAAGCTTTCTTT. This encodes CASSLGVGQRVLVDTEAFF.

To note about this clone: The identical CDR3 is also encoded by other nucleotide sequences in the sample. The chain employs TRBV6-5 and TRBJ1-1; TRBD1 is a possible D gene (5 bases). From germline, CDR1 is MNHEY and CDR2 SVGAGI. V was cut by 0 bases and J by 4 bases, with 6 bases left in between. The CDR3 has 13 residues. The CDR3 sequence: CASSYSGLTEAFF. CDR3 in DNA: TGTGCCAGCAGTTACTCGGGGCTCACTGAAGCTTTCTTT.